This is a list of T cell receptor beta chains from one sample in a study of blood T cell repertoires in COVID-19. Produced via immunoSEQ multiplex PCR; TCRdb's table is partial and in-frame only. Among tens of thousands of clones listed, approximately 85% were seen once. Specimen: peripheral blood. Receptors were obtained from a human donor in a cohort sampled during active COVID-19. Both conserved end residues are trimmed from each CDR3.

v_call	j_call	cdr3_aa
TRBV6-6	TRBJ1-5	ASSYALYSNQPQH
TRBV6-1	TRBJ2-6	ASSDWRSGANVLT
TRBV27	TRBJ2-7	ASRSAYEQY
TRBV2	TRBJ2-7	ASSEHDRAGEQY
TRBV5-6	TRBJ1-1	ASSFLFTEAF
TRBV5-8	TRBJ2-1	ASSYARKLGNEQF
TRBV5-4	TRBJ1-2	ASSLSTALNYGYT
TRBV19	TRBJ1-4	ASSELPGHLKKLF
TRBV29-1	TRBJ2-3	SVAGGLTDTQY
TRBV4-1	TRBJ2-7	ASSQNRDSPYEQY
TRBV14	TRBJ2-5	ASSQGTRRETQY
TRBV5-6	TRBJ2-3	ASSLDRGTDTQY
TRBV19	TRBJ1-6	ASSSRSSYNSPLH
TRBV18	TRBJ2-3	ASSGSGLAGSTDTQY
TRBV2	TRBJ1-1	ASSDSPDRTLNTEAF
TRBV11-2	TRBJ2-7	ASSSDRSGEQY
TRBV7-3	TRBJ2-3	ASSLTGRGQGDTQY
TRBV5-5	TRBJ2-3	ASSQGLAGSGYTQY
TRBV4-3	TRBJ1-6	ASSRNTGTGLHSPLH
TRBV5-1	TRBJ2-1	ASTGGGETYNEQF
TRBV5-6	TRBJ2-1	ASSRSGTSGFHEQF
TRBV9	TRBJ2-5	ASSALTSGGETQY